One and the same sample provided the 20 T cell receptor beta chains below, sequenced in a study of T cells in Graves' hyperthyroidism and ophthalmopathy. Researchers amplified the TCR beta CDR3 regions from RNA transcripts. The HTBI primer set drove a first-round RT-PCR of the TCR CDR3. One entry per CDR3 protein, called by TCRdb with MiXCR from the multiplex PCR reads. The top ten hold approximately 6.8% of the sample, which has approximately 700,000 distinct CDR3 sequences, over 40% seen once. The sequencing input was peripheral blood or thyroid tissue (not recorded which). The receptors derive from an adult man with Graves' disease, either hyperthyroidism or ophthalmopathy (not recorded which).

This clonotype was detected only a few times. The V call is TRBV2, the J call TRBJ1-4; D remains unclear. The germline gives CDR1 SNHLY, CDR2 FYNNEI. V was trimmed by 5 bases and J by 11 bases, leaving 9 bases between them. CDR3 length equals 11 residues. The DNA of the CDR3 is TGTGCCAGCAGTAACGGGCCGAAACTGTTTTTT. This sequence encodes CASSNGPKLFF.

This clonotype was counted between two and nine times. The rearrangement links TRBV20-1 to TRBJ1-2; D is undetermined. Per germline, CDR1 DFQATT and CDR2 SNEGSKA (reference sequence). V shed 1 base and J shed 8 bases, with 11 bases lying between them. The CDR3 runs 12 residues. The CDR3 DNA reads TGCAGTGCTAGAGCAAGTCACGCCGGCTACACCTTC. It translates to CSARASHAGYTF.

This clonotype came up a few times. The rearrangement links TRBV12-3 or TRBV12-4 to TRBJ1-1; perhaps TRBD1 as D (6 bases). The CDR3 has 14 residues. Between the trimmed V and J ends, which lost 6 bases and 4 bases, there was a span of 15 bases. CDR3 residues: CASRVGGSVTEAFF. CDR3 in DNA: TGTGCCAGCAGAGTTGGGGGCTCAGTCACTGAAGCTTTCTTT.

The chain uses TRBV4-1 and TRBJ2-5; TRBD1 might be the D (5 bases). The CDR3 runs to 15 residues. CDR1 is MGHRA and CDR2 is YSYEKL in the germline V gene. The V gene lost 3 bases and the J gene lost 5 bases, with 16 bases spanning the gap. CDR3: CASSHSAWAGETQYF. As DNA, the CDR3 is TGCGCCAGCAGCCATTCGGCGTGGGCAGGGGAGACCCAGTACTTC.

Of note for this clonotype: One junction end disagrees with the germline gene, perhaps due to a read error. The rearrangement uses TRBV9 and TRBJ2-7; D possibly matches TRBD1 or TRBD2 (7 bases each). This CDR3 contains 14 residues. Germline values: CDR1 SGDLS, CDR2 YYNGEE. CDR3 in DNA: TGTGCCAGAAGCGCAGCGGGACAGTCCTACGAGCAGTACTTC. It is translated as CARSAAGQSYEQYF.

Many counts were recorded for this clonotype. The V gene is TRBV25-1, the J gene TRBJ1-6; D gene unclear. Germline V gene sequence: CDR1 MGHDK, CDR2 SYGVNS. The ends were cut back, 1 base at V and 1 base at J, with 11 bases in the middle. The CDR3 runs 17 residues. The CDR3 coding sequence is TGTGCCAGCAGTGAATCCCGCGGACTTTCCTATAATTCACCCCTCCACTTT. It codes for CASSESRGLSYNSPLHF. Supplemented by reference TRBV25-1 and TRBJ1-6, the full variable domain reads EADIYQTPRYLVIGTGKKITLECSQTMGHDKMYWYQQDPGMELHLIHYSYGVNSTEKGDLSSESTVSRIRTEHFPLTLESARPSHTSQYLCASSESRGLSYNSPLHFGNGTRLTVT.

This clonotype has ten or more counts. This chain connects TRBV2 to TRBJ1-6; 12 nucleotides match TRBD1. With 7 bases clipped from V and 9 bases from J, the junction kept 4 bases outside the gene matches. Germline loops: CDR1 SNHLY, CDR2 FYNNEI. The CDR3 extends over 14 amino acids. CDR3 nucleotide sequence: TGTGCCAGCACCCGGGACAGGGGGCTTTCACCCCTCCACTTT. Translating it yields CASTRDRGLSPLHF.

This chain connects TRBV19 to TRBJ2-5; D tentatively reads TRBD1 or TRBD2 (5 bases each). V lost 5 bases, J lost 3 bases, and 19 bases lay in between. CDR3 length: 16 residues. Germline lookup yields CDR1 LNHDA and CDR2 SQIVND (reference sequence). In nucleotides, the CDR3 is TGTGCCAGTAGTCCCCGCCGGGGACGGGGAGAAGAGACCCAGTACTTC. Amino acids: CASSPRRGRGEETQYF.

The rearrangement links TRBV29-1 to TRBJ2-7, with TRBD1 as a possible D gene (6 bases). Germline V lookup: CDR1 SQVTM, CDR2 ANQGSEA. The CDR3 contains 13 residues. Trimming pared 5 bases from V and 6 bases from J, leaving 17 bases between. For the CDR3, the DNA is TGCAGCGTTCGACAGGTCCATGCGGCCGAGCAGTACTTC. This translates into CSVRQVHAAEQYF.

The V and J genes are TRBV7-2 and TRBJ1-2; the D is unclear. The CDR3 is 20 amino acids. V dropped 1 base and J dropped 4 bases, with 28 bases sitting between them. Germline V CDR1 and CDR2: SGHTA, FQGNSA. The DNA of the CDR3 is TGTGCCAGCAGCTTAGGGGCTGTGGGGTCCAGCGTTACAAGACTCTATGGCTACACCTTC. This gives the protein CASSLGAVGSSVTRLYGYTF.

The chain recombines TRBV11-2 with TRBJ2-5; no clear D. The ends were cut back, 5 bases at V and 5 bases at J, with 33 bases in the middle. Looked up from germline, CDR1 is SGHAT and CDR2 is FQNNGV. CDR3 size: 20 residues. The CDR3 nucleotides are TGTGCCAGCAGCACGGACCCTAACTATGGCTCGGGCCAAATCAGGGAGACCCAGTACTTC. Its translation: CASSTDPNYGSGQIRETQYF.

The chain recombines TRBV19 with TRBJ1-5, with 9 bases fitting TRBD1. Germline-derived CDR1 and CDR2 are LNHDA and SQIVND (reference sequence). Losses at the gene ends were 6 bases for V and 7 bases for J; bases not matched to a gene: 7. The length of the CDR3 is 14 residues. The chain's CDR3 is CASSTDRGKQPQHF. CDR3 DNA sequence: TGTGCCAGTAGCACCGACAGGGGGAAACAGCCCCAGCATTTT.

This clonotype was seen ten or more times. V gene TRBV10-3 combines with J gene TRBJ1-5, with a weak D call TRBD1 (6 bases). The germline V and J ends were trimmed by 6 bases and 5 bases, with 11 bases remaining between them. The CDR3 runs 13 residues. The germline V gene has CDR1 ENHRY and CDR2 SYGVKD. Here the CDR3 reads CAIRRGADQPQHF. The DNA for the CDR3 is TGTGCCATCAGGCGGGGGGCCGATCAGCCCCAGCATTTT.

The CDR3 DNA follows: TGTGCCAGCAGCCTGACAGGGAGGACAGAAGGTGGCTACACCTTC. Amino acid sequence: CASSLTGRTEGGYTF. The rearrangement links TRBV7-3 to TRBJ1-2; 7 bases align to TRBD1. With V trimmed by 5 bases and J by 7 bases, 13 bases remained unmatched. CDR1 SGHTA and CDR2 FQGTGA come from the germline V gene. The CDR3 loop spans 15 amino acids.

The rearrangement uses TRBV5-1 and TRBJ1-1; D is unclear. Trimming shortened V by 0 bases and J by 4 bases, and 16 bases separated the two germline ends. Germline CDR1 is SGHRS and CDR2 is YFSETQ. CDR3 length: 16 residues. The DNA for the CDR3 is TGCGCCAGCAGCTTGGTTCCGGCCACCTTGGGCACTGAAGCTTTCTTT. This sequence encodes CASSLVPATLGTEAFF.

V gene TRBV7-9 combines with J gene TRBJ2-7, with TRBD1 identical over 11 bases. V gave up 3 bases and J gave up 5 bases; unmatched junction bases: 6. Germline loops: CDR1 SEHNR, CDR2 FQNEAQ (reference sequence). This CDR3 spans 15 amino acids. Written as DNA, the CDR3 is TGTGCCAGCAGCTTGTTAGGACAGGGGGCCCACGAGCAGTACTTC. Translated: CASSLLGQGAHEQYF. The variable domain in full, completed from reference TRBV7-9 and TRBJ2-7, reads DTGVSQNPRHKITKRGQNVTFRCDPISEHNRLYWYRQTLGQGPEFLTYFQNEAQLEKSRLLSDRFSAERPKGSFSTLEIQRTEQGDSAMYLCASSLLGQGAHEQYFGPGTRLTVT.

This clonotype was counted many times. The gene calls are TRBV16 and TRBJ2-5; 7 positions agree with TRBD1. This CDR3 is built from 13 residues. Germline values: CDR1 KGHSY, CDR2 FQNENV. Unmatched junction bases numbered 4, after V lost 4 bases and J lost 5 bases. CDR3 in DNA: TGTGCCAGCAGCCCTGACAGGGACGAGACCCAGTACTTC. This sequence encodes CASSPDRDETQYF.

The rearrangement uses TRBV29-1 and TRBJ1-1; D unclear. Germline loops: CDR1 SQVTM, CDR2 ANQGSEA. Trimming left V 3 bases short and J 10 bases short, with 9 bases between. The CDR3 contains 10 residues. The CDR3 sequence is CSVDSGLAFF. Here the CDR3 DNA reads TGCAGCGTTGATTCAGGCCTAGCTTTCTTT.

The chain recombines TRBV10-3 with TRBJ1-4; weak D call: TRBD1 (5 bases). V dropped 2 bases and J dropped 5 bases, with 12 bases sitting between them. Germline lookup yields CDR1 ENHRY and CDR2 SYGVKD. CDR3 length: 15 residues. The CDR3 DNA reads TGTGCCATCAGTGAGGGGGCAGCGACAAATGAAAAACTGTTTTTT. Amino acids: CAISEGAATNEKLFF.

CDR3 loop: CASSSKRDGRNTGELFF. As DNA, the CDR3 is TGCGCCAGCAGCTCGAAACGGGACGGCCGGAACACCGGGGAGCTGTTTTTT. This rearrangement joins TRBV5-1 to TRBJ2-2; D possibly uses TRBD1 or TRBD2 (5 bases each). With 3 bases removed from V and 1 base from J, the gap between germline ends came to 16 bases. Germline V gene sequence: CDR1 SGHRS, CDR2 YFSETQ. CDR3 length: 17 residues. The full variable domain, with the rest looked up from reference TRBV5-1 and TRBJ2-2, is KAGVTQTPRYLIKTRGQQVTLSCSPISGHRSVSWYQQTPGQGLQFLFEYFSETQRNKGNFPGRFSGRQFSNSRSEMNVSTLELGDSALYLCASSSKRDGRNTGELFFGEGSRLTVL.